The 5 T cell receptor beta chains below come from one sample, sequenced in a study of shared clonotypes between healthy human individuals. Positive CCR7 selection of CD45RO-negative cells yielded the naive CD8 cells, and terminally differentiated effector memory CD45RA+ cells were excluded. Data came from immunoSEQ multiplex PCR; TCRdb stores just in-frame clones and leaves some out. The repertoire includes hundreds of thousands of clones, over 90% of them detected once, and nearly 25% sits in the top ten. The sample consisted of naive CD8+ T cells sorted from blood. These receptors all come from a man aged 30-40 years in good health.

The chain has TRBV29-1 and TRBJ2-7; weak D call: TRBD1 (5 bases). There are 12 residues in the CDR3. Germline V lookup: CDR1 SQVTM, CDR2 ANQGSEA. The V gene lost 5 bases and the J gene lost 3 bases, with 11 bases spanning the gap. CDR3 amino acids: CSVLAGIYEQYF. In DNA, the CDR3 is TGCAGCGTTCTTGCAGGGATCTACGAGCAGTACTTC.

The chain links TRBV11-2 to TRBJ2-1; D ambiguous. Trimming took off 1 base at V and 7 bases at J, with 5 bases between the two ends. The CDR3 is 12 residues long. CDR1 is SGHAT, CDR2 FQNNGV, per germline. CDR3 loop: CASSLALNEQFF. CDR3 nucleotides: TGTGCCAGCAGCTTAGCACTAAATGAGCAGTTCTTC.

The J gene is TRBJ2-1, the V gene TRBV29-1; TRBD1 matches at 7 bases. CDR1 SQVTM and CDR2 ANQGSEA come from the germline V gene. V trimming: 6 bases; J trimming: 5 bases; junction bases outside the gene matches: 7. This CDR3 is built from 13 residues. DNA for the CDR3: TGCAGCGTCGCTACGGGACAGCACAATGAGCAGTTCTTC. Translation gives CSVATGQHNEQFF.

This chain connects TRBV28 to TRBJ1-4; D remains unclear. CDR3 length: 14 amino acids. From germline, CDR1 is MDHEN and CDR2 SYDVKM. Trimming left V 6 bases short and J 5 bases short, with 13 bases between. The CDR3: CASRPKQKNEKLFF. DNA for the CDR3: TGTGCCAGCAGACCCAAACAGAAGAATGAAAAACTGTTTTTT.

This chain links TRBV7-8 with TRBJ2-1; D might be TRBD2 (5 bases). The germline gives CDR1 SGHVS, CDR2 FQNEAQ. Trimming shortened V by 2 bases and J by 4 bases, and 18 bases separated the two germline ends. The length of the CDR3 is 17 residues. CDR3 region: CASSLKMAGQLYNEQFF. In DNA, the CDR3 is TGTGCCAGCAGCTTAAAAATGGCGGGTCAACTATACAATGAGCAGTTCTTC.